The 22 T cell receptor beta chains below all came from one sample that was sequenced in a study of blood T cells in healthy people across ages. A second roughly 6 to 11 cycle PCR used barcoded and J-beta primers. TCRdb re-called the 5' RACE reads through MiXCR, storing one row per CDR3 protein. The table has over a million distinct CDR3 sequences, around 59% seen once. Sequenced material: blood. Every receptor here comes from a man aged 18 to 35 in good health.

Only a few counts were recorded for this clonotype. The chain's CDR3 is CSVETSGRRETQYF. The CDR3 DNA reads as TGCAGCGTTGAGACTAGCGGGAGACGTGAGACCCAGTACTTC. The gene calls are TRBV29-1 and TRBJ2-5, with TRBD2 matching 12 bases. Germline CDR1 reads SQVTM; CDR2 reads ANQGSEA. J gave up 5 bases and V 3 bases, and 4 bases lay outside the gene matches. CDR3 length equals 14 residues.

The V gene is TRBV25-1, the J gene TRBJ2-4; a weak D match, TRBD2 (7 bases). The V end lost 0 bases, the J end lost 7 bases, and 16 bases lay between the germline ends. CDR1 is MGHDK and CDR2 is SYGVNS in the germline V gene. This CDR3 is 16 amino acids long. CDR3 in amino acids: CASSEYSSGGGNIQYF. The CDR3 bases are TGTGCCAGCAGTGAATATTCTAGCGGAGGGGGGAACATTCAGTACTTC.

This chain connects TRBV28 to TRBJ1-6; the D gene is possibly TRBD1 (5 bases). Per germline, CDR1 MDHEN and CDR2 SYDVKM. The CDR3 totals 16 residues. V lost 5 bases, J lost 4 bases, and 15 bases lay in between. CDR3 nucleotides: TGTGCCAGCAGTGAAGATCAGGGATTGTATAATTCACCCCTCCACTTT. Its translation: CASSEDQGLYNSPLHF.

This chain links TRBV6-6 with TRBJ2-7, with 10 bases aligning to TRBD1. V trimming: 5 bases; J trimming: 0 bases; junction bases outside the gene matches: 4. The length of the CDR3 is 15 residues. Germline V gives CDR1 MNHNY, CDR2 SVGAGI (reference sequence). The DNA of the CDR3 is TGTGCCAGCAGTGGGGACAGGGGTATCTCCTACGAGCAGTACTTC. Translation gives CASSGDRGISYEQYF.

The chain carries TRBV13 and TRBJ2-7; weak D call: TRBD1 (6 bases). The CDR3 covers 17 residues. Looked up from germline, CDR1 is PRHDT and CDR2 is FYEKMQ (reference sequence). The V end lost 2 bases, the J end lost 7 bases, and 24 bases lay between the germline ends. The CDR3 region is CASSLTLAAGHRGEQYF. DNA for the CDR3: TGTGCCAGCAGCTTAACCTTGGCGGCAGGTCATAGGGGGGAGCAGTACTTC.

The chain uses TRBV15 and TRBJ2-5; D gene ambiguous. The CDR3 has 12 amino acids. V was cut by 1 base and J by 4 bases, with 4 bases left in between. Germline values: CDR1 LNHNV, CDR2 YYDKDF (reference sequence). CDR3 loop: CATSRARETQYF. In nucleotides, the CDR3 is TGTGCCACCAGCAGAGCCAGAGAGACCCAGTACTTC.

The rearrangement links TRBV2 to TRBJ1-2, with 8 bases fitting TRBD1. This CDR3 is built from 14 residues. Trimming cost V 4 bases and J 7 bases; bases outside gene matches: 8. Germline CDR1 is SNHLY and CDR2 is FYNNEI. The CDR3 region is CASSVVQGAIGYTF. CDR3 nucleotides: TGTGCCAGCAGTGTGGTGCAGGGGGCGATTGGCTACACCTTC.

This chain links TRBV12-3 or TRBV12-4 with TRBJ1-1; tentatively, D is TRBD1 (6 bases). This CDR3 has 14 residues. V lost 5 bases and J 5 bases, leaving 15 bases between the germline ends. CDR3 in DNA: TGTGCCAGCAGTATGAACAGGGAAAGGACTGAAGCTTTCTTT. Protein sequence: CASSMNRERTEAFF.

The sample holds a few counts of this clonotype. The chain uses TRBV10-3 and TRBJ2-3, with TRBD1 matching 9 bases. The trim removed 6 bases at V and 5 bases at J, leaving 6 bases unmatched. The CDR3 is 14 residues long. Germline CDR1 reads ENHRY; CDR2 reads SYGVKD. The chain's CDR3 is CAIRPGTGRDTQYF. The CDR3 nucleotides read TGTGCCATCAGGCCCGGGACAGGGAGAGATACGCAGTATTTT.

The rearrangement uses TRBV3-1 and TRBJ2-7; D tentatively reads TRBD1 or TRBD2 (6 bases each). V gave up 4 bases and J gave up 3 bases, with 25 bases separating them. Germline V lookup: CDR1 LGHDT, CDR2 YNNKEL (reference sequence). This CDR3 has 18 residues. This CDR3 reads CASSLDRLSASGYYEQYF. Here the CDR3 DNA reads TGTGCCAGCAGCCTCGACAGGCTCAGCGCAAGCGGGTACTACGAGCAGTACTTC.

V usage is TRBV12-3 or TRBV12-4 and J usage is TRBJ2-7, with D perhaps matching TRBD1 (5 bases). The end of the DNA aligns better with TRBJ2-5, so the J call may be wrong. The CDR3 length is 12 residues. The CDR3 here is CASSETEETQYF. The CDR3 nucleotides are TGTGCCAGCAGTGAGACAGAAGAGACCCAGTACTTC.

Only a few counts were recorded for this clonotype. The J gene is TRBJ2-5, the V gene TRBV29-1, with D possibly matching TRBD1 (5 bases). Germline CDR1 SQVTM, CDR2 ANQGSEA. V shed 1 base and J shed 2 bases, with 8 bases lying between them. This CDR3 is 13 amino acids long. DNA for the CDR3: TGCAGCGTTGAAGGGCGACAGCAAGAGACCCAGTACTTC. Its translation is CSVEGRQQETQYF.

To note about this clonotype: The junction shows a germline mismatch at one end, possibly a read error. The chain employs TRBV7-6 and TRBJ2-1; D may match TRBD1 or TRBD2 (6 bases each). There are 16 residues in the CDR3. CDR1 and CDR2 from the germline V gene are SGHVS and FNYEAQ. In DNA, the CDR3 is TGTGCCAGCAGCCTAGCGTGGGGAGGCAGGGGCGATGAGCAGTTCTTC. This sequence encodes CASSLAWGGRGDEQFF.

This clonotype has only a few counts. The chain has TRBV7-2 and TRBJ2-1, with unresolved D. CDR1 SGHTA and CDR2 FQGNSA come from the germline V gene. V was shortened by 5 bases and J by 6 bases, with 11 bases between the two germline ends. This CDR3 is 13 amino acids long. The CDR3 loop reads CASSPGLINEQFF. CDR3 nucleotides: TGTGCCAGCAGCCCCGGTCTTATCAATGAGCAGTTCTTC.

In this sample, this clonotype turned up a few times. The rearrangement uses TRBV4-2 and TRBJ2-1; D call uncertain. The V gene lost 4 bases and the J gene lost 8 bases, with 6 bases spanning the gap. The CDR3 consists of 11 residues. Germline CDR1 and CDR2: LGHNA and YNFKEQ. CDR3 amino acids: CASSLGHEQFF. The CDR3 DNA follows: TGTGCCAGCAGCCTAGGCCATGAGCAGTTCTTC.

The rearrangement joins TRBV7-9 to TRBJ2-7; D is possibly TRBD1 (6 bases). The CDR3 contains 15 residues. Germline-derived CDR1 and CDR2 are SEHNR and FQNEAQ (reference sequence). Trimming pared 4 bases from V and 3 bases from J, leaving 16 bases between. CDR3: CASSSGQTRHYEQYF. Written as DNA, the CDR3 is TGTGCCAGCAGCTCGGGACAAACTCGGCACTACGAGCAGTACTTC.

This chain joins TRBV27 and TRBJ2-7; 11 bases fit TRBD2. Per germline, CDR1 MNHEY and CDR2 SMNVEV (reference sequence). V was pared by 0 bases and J by 2 bases, with 3 bases of the junction left unmatched. This CDR3 has 16 amino acids. The CDR3 spells CASSLSGLAETYEQYF. The CDR3 coding sequence is TGTGCCAGCAGTTTATCGGGACTAGCGGAAACCTACGAGCAGTACTTC.

The chain couples TRBV7-2 to TRBJ1-3, with D perhaps TRBD1 (5 bases). CDR1 is SGHTA and CDR2 is FQGNSA in the germline V gene. Trimming shortened V by 5 bases and J by 5 bases, and 7 bases separated the two germline ends. The CDR3 extends over 12 amino acids. CDR3 DNA: TGTGCCAGCAGCCAGGGCAGAAACACCATATATTTT. Its protein product is CASSQGRNTIYF.

The CDR3 reads CSASASYTYEQYF. The CDR3 nucleotides are TGCAGTGCTAGTGCTAGCTACACCTACGAGCAGTACTTC. The rearrangement joins TRBV20-1 to TRBJ2-7; weak D call: TRBD2 (5 bases). CDR3 length equals 13 residues. V lost 3 bases, J lost 2 bases, and 11 bases lay in between. Germline CDR1 DFQATT, CDR2 SNEGSKA (reference sequence).

The chain combines TRBV29-1 with TRBJ2-1; D might be TRBD1 (6 bases). The germline V and J ends were trimmed by 6 bases and 5 bases, with 23 bases remaining between them. The CDR3 sequence is 16 residues long. Germline CDR1 and CDR2: SQVTM and ANQGSEA. The CDR3 DNA follows: TGCAGCGTGGAGACACAGGGAATAAGGCGGCACAATGAGCAGTTCTTC. It yields the protein CSVETQGIRRHNEQFF.

This sequence joins TRBV7-9 and TRBJ2-1, with D possibly being TRBD1 (6 bases). Germline values: CDR1 SEHNR, CDR2 FQNEAQ (reference sequence). With 7 bases removed from V and 10 bases from J, the gap between germline ends came to 20 bases. The CDR3 length is 14 residues. The CDR3 nucleotides read TGTGCCAGCACCAAGGGCCTACAGGGTAGGGAGCAGTTCTTC. Its translation is CASTKGLQGREQFF.

The chain has TRBV29-1 and TRBJ2-1; D unresolved. The V gene's germline CDR1 is SQVTM and CDR2 ANQGSEA. Trimming shortened V by 3 bases and J by 0 bases, and 9 bases separated the two germline ends. This CDR3 region has 14 residues. This CDR3 is CSVDLRSSYNEQFF. The CDR3 DNA follows: TGCAGCGTTGATCTACGGAGCTCCTACAATGAGCAGTTCTTC.